This entry is about one TCR beta chain. The V end lost 2 bases, the J end lost 8 bases, and 16 bases lay between the germline ends. CDR1 and CDR2 from the germline V gene are SGHVS and FQNEAQ. The CDR3 runs 15 residues. This record comes from a study of shared clonotypes between healthy human individuals. Sequencing was at deep level. Authors' processing steps: There were no quality scores in the junction-only immunoSEQ sequences, so filtering differed. Using immunoSEQ multiplex PCR, the repertoire was profiled, and TCRdb retains in-frame clones only, with some absent. V and J calls and clone size are as listed in that table; D and trimming were resolved from the DNA. The sample holds roughly 410,000 clones, about 96% seen once.

The material sequenced was memory CD8+ T cells sorted from blood. Subset noted: CD45RO+ cells pooled with CCR7-negative TemRA cells. The rearrangement uses TRBV7-8 and TRBJ2-1, with a weak D call TRBD1 (6 bases). The origin of this receptor is a man younger than 45 in good health. In DNA form, the CDR3 reads TGTGCCAGCAGCTTAACGATGAGGGGGAGAGATGAGCAGTTCTTC. It encodes CASSLTMRGRDEQFF. Combining the CDR3 with reference TRBV7-8 and TRBJ2-1 gives the whole variable domain GAGVSQSPRYKVAKRGQDVALRCDPISGHVSLFWYQQALGQGPEFLTYFQNEAQLDKSGLPSDRFFAERPEGSVSTLKIQRTQQEDSAVYLCASSLTMRGRDEQFFGPGTRLTVL.